This T cell receptor beta chain comes out of a study of molecular identifiers for immune sequencing clone quantification. Findings of the study overall: Clonotypes surpassing 20 RNA copies contained over 97% of effector molecules, versus under 1% in naive cells.

The use of previously described methods and listed TCR primers produced the bulk TCR libraries. TCRdb redid the calling of the PCR reads with MiXCR, one entry per CDR3 protein. The sample has about 320,000 distinct CDR3 sequences; roughly 23% are singletons. This clonotype turned up a few times. Its antigen is not identified. CDR1 and CDR2 from the germline V gene are MNHEY and SMNVEV (reference sequence). With V trimmed by 5 bases and J by 4 bases, 12 bases remained unmatched. The CDR3 is 16 amino acids. The sample consisted of naive CD8+ T cells from blood, with Jurkat cell RNA spiked in. Subset described: FACS-sorted CD8+CD4-CCR7+CD45RA+ naive T cells. V usage is TRBV27 and J usage is TRBJ1-1; TRBD1 agrees at 8 bases. This TCR came from a human donor in good health. Some libraries in this study had Jurkat cell RNA spiked in. The CDR3 DNA follows: TGTGCCAGCAGTCCACGGACAGGGTTGGGGGTCACTGAAGCTTTCTTT. It encodes CASSPRTGLGVTEAFF.